This T cell receptor beta chain was sequenced for a study of T cell clonality in common variable immunodeficiency. Notes on the study in general: Reportedly, TCR beta sequences from common variable immunodeficiency showed fewer deletions and N-nucleotide insertions.

Sequencing input was equivalent genomic DNA from CVID and controls. TCRdb keeps only in-frame clones here, not all; method: immunoSEQ multiplex PCR. The sample contains just under 20,000 clones, none of them singletons. This CDR3 has 16 amino acids. The V gene end was trimmed by 4 bases and the J gene end by 4 bases; junction bases not matched to a gene: 6. Germline loops: CDR1 SNHLY, CDR2 FYNNEI. This clone was seen repeatedly, ten times or more. Antigen specificity is unknown. The observed sequence ends 3 residues before the CDR3 terminus, with the missing tail filled in from the germline J gene. V is TRBV2 and J is TRBJ2-1, with 11 bases that match TRBD2. The specimen sequenced was peripheral blood mononuclear cells. The TCR comes from a human donor with common variable immunodeficiency. The part of the CDR3 DNA that was read is TGTGCCAGCAGTGTAGGCGGGACTAGCGGATACAATGAG. This encodes CASSVGGTSGYNE. The full CDR3 protein reads CASSVGGTSGYNEQFF.